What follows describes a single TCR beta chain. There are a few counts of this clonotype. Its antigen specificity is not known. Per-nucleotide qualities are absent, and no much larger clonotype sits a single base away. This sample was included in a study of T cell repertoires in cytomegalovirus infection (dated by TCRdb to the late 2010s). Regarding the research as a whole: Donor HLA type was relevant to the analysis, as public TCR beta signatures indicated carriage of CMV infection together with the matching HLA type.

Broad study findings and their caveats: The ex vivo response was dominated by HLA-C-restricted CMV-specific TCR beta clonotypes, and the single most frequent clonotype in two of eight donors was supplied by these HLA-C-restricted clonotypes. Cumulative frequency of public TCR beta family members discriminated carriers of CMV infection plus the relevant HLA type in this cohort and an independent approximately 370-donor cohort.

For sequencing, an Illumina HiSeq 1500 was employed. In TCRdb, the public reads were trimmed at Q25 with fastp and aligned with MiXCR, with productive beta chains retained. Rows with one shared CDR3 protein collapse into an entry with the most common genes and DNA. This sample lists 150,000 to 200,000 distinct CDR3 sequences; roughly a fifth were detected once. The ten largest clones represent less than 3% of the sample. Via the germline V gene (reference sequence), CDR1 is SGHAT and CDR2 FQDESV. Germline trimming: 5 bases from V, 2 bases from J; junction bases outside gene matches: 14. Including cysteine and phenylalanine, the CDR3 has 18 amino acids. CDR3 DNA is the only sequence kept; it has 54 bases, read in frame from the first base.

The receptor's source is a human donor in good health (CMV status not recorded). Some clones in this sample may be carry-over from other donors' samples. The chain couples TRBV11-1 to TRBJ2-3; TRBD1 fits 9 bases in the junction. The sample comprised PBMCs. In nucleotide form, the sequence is TGTGCCAGCAGCCCTCGGGACAGGGCCCTGCGATCCACAGATACGCAGTATTTT. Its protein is CASSPRDRALRSTDTQYF.